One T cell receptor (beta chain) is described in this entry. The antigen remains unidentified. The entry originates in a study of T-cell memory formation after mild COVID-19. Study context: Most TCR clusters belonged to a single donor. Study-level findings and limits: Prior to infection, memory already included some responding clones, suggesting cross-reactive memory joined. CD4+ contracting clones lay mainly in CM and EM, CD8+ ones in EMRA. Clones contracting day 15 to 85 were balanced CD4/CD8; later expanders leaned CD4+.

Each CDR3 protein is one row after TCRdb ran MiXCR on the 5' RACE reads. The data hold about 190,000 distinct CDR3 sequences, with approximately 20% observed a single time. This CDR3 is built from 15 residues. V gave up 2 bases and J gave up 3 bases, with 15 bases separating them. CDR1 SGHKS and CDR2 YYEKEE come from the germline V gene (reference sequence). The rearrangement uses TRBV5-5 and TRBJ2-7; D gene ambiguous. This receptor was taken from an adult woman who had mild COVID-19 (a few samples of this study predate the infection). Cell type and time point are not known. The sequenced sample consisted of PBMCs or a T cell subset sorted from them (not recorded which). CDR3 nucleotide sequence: TGTGCCAGCAGCTTCCCTGGGTCCCAAGTCTACGAGCAGTACTTC. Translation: CASSFPGSQVYEQYF.